The following is a T cell receptor (beta chain) sequence with its context. The record originates from a study of blood T cell repertoires in COVID-19. V was cut by 2 bases and J by 4 bases, with 7 bases left in between. CDR1 is SGDLS and CDR2 is YYNGEE in the germline V gene. The CDR3 has 13 amino acids. Repertoires were generated with immunoSEQ multiplex PCR, while TCRdb's copy carries only in-frame clones and drops some. The sample includes hundreds of thousands of clones, roughly 90% of them seen just once. The receptor was isolated from a woman aged 45-60 years with active or convalescent COVID-19. V gene TRBV9 combines with J gene TRBJ1-5, with TRBD1 as a possible D gene (5 bases). The sample consisted of peripheral blood. CDR3 in amino acids: CASSVTGNQPQHF. The CDR3 DNA is TGTGCCAGCAGCGTTACAGGTAATCAGCCCCAGCATTTT.